This T cell receptor beta chain was recorded in a study of blood T cell repertoires in COVID-19. Turning to the study itself: Acute and convalescent COVID-19 samples came from the United States, Italy and Spain. T cells, B-cell-depleted T cells, or PBMCs provided the cDNA or gDNA that served as material.

In the study's own analysis: Estimated nucleated cell counts came from reference gene primer amplification. Method: immunoSEQ multiplex PCR; TCRdb's copy keeps in-frame clones and lacks some. D and trimming come from the DNA, and the V and J calls and clone size come from that table. The sample includes around 200,000 clones, around 84% seen only once; the top ten take roughly 14%. The CDR3 is 14 residues long. CDR1 and CDR2 (germline): LGHDT, YNNKEL (reference sequence). Losses at the gene ends were 1 base for V and 8 bases for J; bases not matched to a gene: 3. The gene calls are TRBV3-1 (or the pseudogene TRBV3-2) and TRBJ2-1, with 9 bases identical to TRBD1. The sequence was collected from a man aged 25 to 40 with active or convalescent COVID-19. The sequencing sample was made of peripheral blood. CDR3 nucleotides: TGTGCCAGCAGCCAAGTACGGACAGGGGATGAGCAGTTCTTC. The encoded protein is CASSQVRTGDEQFF.